The present T cell receptor beta chain was sequenced within a study of shared clonotypes between healthy human individuals (dated by TCRdb to 2020 to 2022). Context from the whole study: A couple of women and a few men aged 18 to 49 years were included in the cohort. To increase sequencing depth and limit assay-specific biases, different laboratories used diverse techniques to prepare libraries and sequence TCR repertoires. Per donor, leukapheresis produced somewhere between about 0.94 and 9 billion PBMCs. For each donor, three plates each were used for CD4 naive and CD4 memory, two plates were used for CD8 naive, and one plate was used for CD8 memory. Blood TCR repertoires of roughly five healthy adults were deeply sequenced to estimate repertoire size and the extent of clonotype sharing between individuals.

Overall results and qualifications from the work: Sharing across four donors was observed for about 5% of naive CD4, over 3% of naive CD8, 2% to 2.5% of memory CD4, and around 0.4% of memory CD8 clonotypes. Because the study included a small number of donors, the genetic and exposure-history diversity represented was limited. Pairwise subsampling led to the expectation that sequencing depth would affect the degree of clonotype sharing among donors. Sampling was limited to blood, and TCR repertoires in tissue likely differ from TCR repertoires in blood. Compared with non-shared clonotypes, the clonotypes found in all four sorted-subset donors had higher generation probabilities. Estimated clonotype richness was generally larger for naive than for memory subsets. Rarefaction of sorted-subset datasets indicated incomplete sequencing despite the large sequencing depth.

Using the deep immunoSEQ assay, multiplex PCR amplified TCR CDR3 regions from genomic DNA. Extracted genomic DNA from each cell subset was distributed evenly across all wells of several immunoSEQ 96-well plates, and each plate was treated as a replicate. For sorted subsets, each replicate PCR was loaded with approximately 190 ng genomic DNA, equivalent to approximately 27,000 T cell genomes. Purified libraries were quantified with a Qubit 3.0 fluorometer, sized on a Bioanalyzer 2100, and re-quantified with the KAPA Library Quantification kit. A separate single-read 150-cycle Illumina NextSeq 550 flow cell was used to sequence each immunoSEQ 96-well plate. On the authors' methods: Because only junctional sequences without quality scores were contained in the immunoSEQ output, filtering matching that applied to full-length reads could not be performed. Sequences were annotated with PyIR, a Python wrapper for IgBLAST v1.9, using IMGT germline references to assign V/J genes and CDR3. Reads with weak V/J assignments (E-value above 1e-6), missing CDR3, stop codons, out-of-frame junctions, or ambiguous translated residues were removed. V3J clonotypes were defined as sequences sharing an identical inferred V gene, J gene, and CDR3 amino acid sequence. Percentage overlap between repertoires was computed as shared unique clonotypes divided by the size of the smaller repertoire. Repertoire richness was assessed with RTK rarefaction, the Chao1 estimator, and Recon v2.1 estimates of unobserved clonotypes. Generation probabilities for all TCRbeta clonotypes obtained by the gDNA method from a handful of donors were computed using OLGA. Drawn from immuneACCESS, this table holds only the in-frame rearrangements with V and J called that TCRdb kept. Clones are partly lost; checked studies trace under half to an unresolved V gene and leave the rest unexplained. V and J calls and clone size are those listed in that table; D and trimming were worked out from the DNA. Here the sample has about 2 million clones; about 95% occur a single time. Roughly 1.1% of the sample rests with the top ten.

CD8 naive samples were CD45RO-negative cells positively selected for CCR7, giving a CD45RA+CCR7+ population that excluded TemRA cells. The donors were healthy, HIV-negative adults who had no recently reported acute infections or vaccinations. Every donor was a Caucasian adult residing in Nashville, Tennessee, USA. After blood collection by leukapheresis, PBMCs were isolated using Ficoll-Histopaque density gradient centrifugation and then cryopreserved in the vapor phase of liquid nitrogen. Purity and quantity of every magnetically sorted T cell population were checked by analytical flow cytometry. Each sorted fraction had its genomic DNA isolated and then quantified by UV absorbance on a Nanodrop 2000c. As for this clone: Its antigen remains undetermined. Base-call qualities are not available, and no considerably larger clone is one nucleotide away.

The germline V gene (reference sequence) sets CDR1 to LNHDA and CDR2 to SQIVND. At the junction V is shortened by 4 bases and J by 4 bases, with 14 bases in between. The CDR3 covers 15 residues, taking in both the cysteine and the phenylalanine. The DNA shown is the 45-base CDR3, in frame from base 1. The chain uses TRBV19 and TRBJ2-1; the D segment could be TRBD1, given 6 matching bases. Sequencing used naive CD8+ T cells sorted from blood. In light of the paper, this sample's cell subset or site label describes: CD45RA+CCR7+. The clonotype was recovered from a man in his late teens or twenties in good health. The nucleotides are TGTGCCAGTAGTAGGTTCAGGGGTAGTTACAATGAGCAGTTCTTC. It codes for CASSRFRGSYNEQFF.